What follows are 6 T cell receptor beta chains derived from one specimen sequenced in a study of CD4 T cells in relation to SARS-CoV-2 and coronaviruses. The unexposed donors gave CD4+ T cells in about 2011-2019, prior to COVID-19. After approximately 10 days of culture, CD4+ T cells were isolated. The protocol was immunoSEQ multiplex PCR, while the TCRdb copy is restricted to in-frame clones and leaves out a portion. The table records 23,000 or so clones, around four fifths of them present only once. Their recognized antigens are unknown. Sequencing was carried out using CD4+ T cells from PBMCs, cultured in vitro. The receptors originated from a human donor in good health.

This chain joins TRBV6-2 or TRBV6-3 and TRBJ2-7; 7 nucleotides line up with TRBD2. The CDR3 covers 16 residues. V lost 5 bases to trimming and J lost 2 bases; unmatched junction nucleotides: 12. The V gene's germline CDR1 is MNHEY and CDR2 SVGEGT. CDR3 sequence (DNA): TGTGCCAGCAGTCGGATAAGCGGGACGGAAGCCTACGAGCAGTACTTC. It specifies CASSRISGTEAYEQYF.

The table lists this clone with a few counts. Here the CDR3 DNA reads TGCGCCAGCAGACCTAATCCGGGACAGGGTCCCACTGAAGCTTTCTTT. It translates to CASRPNPGQGPTEAFF. This chain connects TRBV10-1 to TRBJ1-1, with 9 bases lining up with TRBD1. Per the germline V gene, CDR1 is WNHNN and CDR2 is SYGVQD (reference sequence). The CDR3 has 16 residues. The J segment lost 4 bases and the V segment lost 6 bases, leaving 12 bases of the junction unmatched.

The chain links TRBV10-2 to TRBJ2-2; D is uncertain. Trimming removed 1 base from V and 6 bases from J, with 9 bases in between. Germline CDR1 reads WSHSY; CDR2 reads SAAADI. CDR3 length equals 14 residues. In nucleotides, the CDR3 is TGCGCCAGCAGTGAGTTACTAAGGGCCGGGGAGCTGTTTTTT. This gives the protein CASSELLRAGELFF.

The rearrangement joins TRBV5-6 to TRBJ2-3, with 9 bases that match TRBD2. The V gene end was trimmed by 5 bases and the J gene end by 3 bases; junction bases not matched to a gene: 7. The V gene's germline CDR1 is SGHDT and CDR2 YYEEEE. The length of the CDR3 is 15 residues. CDR3 sequence: CASSALAGATDTQYF. The CDR3 DNA sequence: TGTGCCAGCAGTGCCTTAGCGGGAGCGACAGATACGCAGTATTTT.

This chain links TRBV4-1 with TRBJ2-3, with 11 bases aligning to TRBD2. The CDR3 spans 18 residues. From germline, CDR1 is MGHRA and CDR2 YSYEKL. Losses at the gene ends were 3 bases for V and 2 bases for J; bases not matched to a gene: 10. CDR3 nucleotides: TGCGCCAGCAGCCACTCTTCCGGGACTAGCGGATTCACAGATACGCAGTATTTT. Protein product: CASSHSSGTSGFTDTQYF.

The chain combines TRBV30 with TRBJ1-2, with D possibly being TRBD1 (5 bases). V was trimmed by 0 bases and J by 5 bases, leaving 16 bases between them. Germline V gene data show CDR1 as GTSNPN and CDR2 as SVGIG (reference sequence). This CDR3 has 15 amino acids. The CDR3, as DNA: TGTGCCTGGAGTGTGGGTTTGCGAGGGGATTATGGCTACACCTTC. Translating it yields CAWSVGLRGDYGYTF.